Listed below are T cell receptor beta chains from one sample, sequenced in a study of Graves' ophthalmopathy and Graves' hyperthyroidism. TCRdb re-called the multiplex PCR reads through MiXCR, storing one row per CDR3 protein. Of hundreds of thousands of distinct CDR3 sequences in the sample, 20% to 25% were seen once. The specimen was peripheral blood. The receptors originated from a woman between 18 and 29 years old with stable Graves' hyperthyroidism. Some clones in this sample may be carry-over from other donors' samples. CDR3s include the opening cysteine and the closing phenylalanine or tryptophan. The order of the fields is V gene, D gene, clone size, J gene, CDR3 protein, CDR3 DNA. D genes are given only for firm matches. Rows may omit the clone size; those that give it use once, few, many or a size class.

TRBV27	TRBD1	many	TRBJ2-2	CASKLRFRDSLQLGELFF	TGTGCCAGCAAATTGAGGTTCCGGGACAGCCTGCAGTTGGGGGAGCTGTTTTTT
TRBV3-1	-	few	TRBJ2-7	CASSQFAAGVEQYF	TGTGCCAGCAGCCAATTTGCGGCTGGCGTCGAGCAGTACTTC
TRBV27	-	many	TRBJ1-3	CASRETSGNTIYF	TGTGCCAGCCGGGAGACCTCTGGAAACACCATATATTTT
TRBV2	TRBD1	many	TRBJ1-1	CASRPQGGNTEAFF	TGTGCCAGCAGACCACAGGGGGGGAACACTGAAGCTTTCTTT
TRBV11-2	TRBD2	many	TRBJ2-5	CASRPTSGRGGGSRETQYF	TGTGCCAGCAGGCCGACTAGCGGGAGAGGGGGAGGATCTCGGGAGACCCAGTACTTC
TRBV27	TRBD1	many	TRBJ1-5	CASSLGQGRQPQHF	TGTGCCAGCAGTTTGGGACAGGGACGTCAGCCCCAGCATTTT
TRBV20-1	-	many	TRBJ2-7	CSASQGGYEQYF	TGCAGTGCGTCCCAGGGGGGATACGAGCAGTACTTC
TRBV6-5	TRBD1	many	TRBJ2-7	CASSSRDRVGEQYF	TGTGCCAGCAGTTCCCGGGACAGGGTGGGTGAGCAGTACTTC
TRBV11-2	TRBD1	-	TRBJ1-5	CASSLVGQGASNQPQHF	TGTGCCAGCAGCTTGGTCGGGCAGGGGGCGAGCAATCAGCCCCAGCATTTT
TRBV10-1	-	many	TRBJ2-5	CASSVSVQETQYF	TGCGCCAGCAGTGTTTCAGTGCAAGAGACCCAGTACTTC
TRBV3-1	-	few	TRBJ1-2	CASSQDKGFGGYTF	TGTGCCAGCAGCCAAGATAAGGGTTTCGGGGGCTACACCTTC
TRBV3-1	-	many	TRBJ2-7	CASSQDRKEQYF	TGTGCCAGCAGCCAAGATAGGAAAGAGCAGTACTTC
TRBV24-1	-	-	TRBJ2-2	CATSDLRAANTGELFF	TGTGCCACCAGTGATTTGAGAGCCGCGAACACCGGGGAGCTGTTTTTT
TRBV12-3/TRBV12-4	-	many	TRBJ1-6	CASSSTPLEPLHF	TGTGCCAGCAGTTCGACGCCGTTGGAGCCCCTCCACTTT
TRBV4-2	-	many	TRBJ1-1	CASSQDRGGLTEAFF	TGTGCCAGCAGCCAAGATCGCGGAGGGTTGACTGAAGCTTTCTTT
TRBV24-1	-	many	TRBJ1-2	CATSDPLSGFYGYTF	TGTGCCACCAGTGATCCGCTTAGTGGGTTCTATGGCTACACCTTC
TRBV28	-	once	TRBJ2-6	CASSLSVRGNPPGANVLTF	TGTGCCAGCAGTTTATCAGTAAGGGGCAACCCACCTGGGGCCAACGTCCTGACTTTC
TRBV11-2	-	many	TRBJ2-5	CASSLAAKETQYF	TGTGCCAGCAGCTTAGCAGCCAAAGAGACCCAGTACTTC
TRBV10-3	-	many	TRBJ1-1	CAISESGRRPGTEAFF	TGTGCCATCAGTGAGTCAGGACGGCGGCCGGGCACTGAAGCTTTCTTT
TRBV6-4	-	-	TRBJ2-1	CASNPGTIEQFF	TGTGCCAGCAATCCGGGGACGATTGAGCAGTTCTTC
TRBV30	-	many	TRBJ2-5	CAWSVKSETQYF	TGTGCCTGGAGTGTAAAGTCGGAGACCCAGTACTTC
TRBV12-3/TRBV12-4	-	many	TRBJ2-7	CASSFVTVYEQYF	TGTGCCAGCAGTTTCGTGACAGTCTACGAGCAGTACTTC
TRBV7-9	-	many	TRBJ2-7	CASSVEGYEQYF	TGTGCCAGCAGCGTAGAGGGCTACGAGCAGTACTTC
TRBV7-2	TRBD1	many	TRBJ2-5	CASSLTGGWETQYF	TGTGCCAGCAGCTTAACAGGGGGCTGGGAGACCCAGTACTTC
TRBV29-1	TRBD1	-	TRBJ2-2	CSVRGTGGSAGELFF	TGCAGCGTTCGGGGAACAGGGGGCTCTGCCGGGGAGCTGTTTTTT
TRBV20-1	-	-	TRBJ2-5	CSVTGQETQYF	TGCAGTGTGACAGGCCAAGAGACCCAGTACTTC
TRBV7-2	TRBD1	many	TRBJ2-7	CASSTDRGDEQYF	TGTGCCAGCAGCACAGACAGGGGCGACGAGCAGTACTTC
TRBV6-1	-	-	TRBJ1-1	CASSEAHDREAFF	TGTGCCAGCAGTGAAGCGCACGACAGAGAAGCTTTCTTT
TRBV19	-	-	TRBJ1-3	CASSLRMFSGNTIYF	TGTGCCAGTAGTCTACGGATGTTCTCTGGAAACACCATATATTTT
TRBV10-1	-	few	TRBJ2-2	CASSESRTENTGELFF	TGCGCCAGCAGTGAGTCAAGGACAGAGAACACCGGGGAGCTGTTTTTT
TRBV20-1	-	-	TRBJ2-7	CSATENYEQYF	TGCAGTGCTACGGAAAACTACGAGCAGTACTTC
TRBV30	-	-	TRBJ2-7	CAWSTAVAYEQYF	TGTGCCTGGAGTACGGCAGTAGCCTACGAGCAGTACTTC
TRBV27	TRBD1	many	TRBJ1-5	CASSLSQGARGNQPQHF	TGTGCCAGCAGCCTAAGCCAGGGGGCACGGGGCAATCAGCCCCAGCATTTT
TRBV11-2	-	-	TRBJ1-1	CASSLGRHEAFF	TGTGCCAGCAGCTTAGGACGGCATGAAGCTTTCTTT
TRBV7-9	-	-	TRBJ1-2	CASSPQTSGYTF	TGTGCCAGCAGCCCTCAAACTTCGGGCTACACCTTC
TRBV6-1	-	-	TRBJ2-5	CASRTTGGVGETQYF	TGTGCCAGCAGGACCACAGGGGGGGTCGGGGAGACCCAGTACTTC
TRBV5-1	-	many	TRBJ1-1	CASSLAGDRTEAFF	TGCGCCAGCAGCTTGGCAGGTGATCGGACTGAAGCTTTCTTT
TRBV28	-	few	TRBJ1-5	CASSPPRLGWHQPQHF	TGTGCCAGCAGTCCGCCTCGCTTGGGTTGGCATCAGCCCCAGCATTTT
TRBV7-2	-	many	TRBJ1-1	CASTDWGEAFF	TGTGCCAGCACCGATTGGGGTGAAGCTTTCTTT
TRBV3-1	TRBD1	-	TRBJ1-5	CASSQATGTGSNQPQHF	TGTGCCAGCAGCCAAGCCACCGGGACAGGGAGCAATCAGCCCCAGCATTTT
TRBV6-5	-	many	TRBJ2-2	CASSWAPGLITGELFF	TGTGCCAGCAGTTGGGCCCCGGGACTGATCACCGGGGAGCTGTTTTTT
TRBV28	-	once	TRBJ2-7	CASSLTYGFRDNYYEQYF	TGTGCCAGCAGCCTGACTTATGGGTTCCGGGACAATTACTACGAGCAGTACTTC
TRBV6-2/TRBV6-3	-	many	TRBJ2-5	CASSYSRGDQETQYF	TGTGCCAGCAGTTACTCGAGGGGGGATCAAGAGACCCAGTACTTC
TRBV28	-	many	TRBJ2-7	CASSHAGANEQYF	TGTGCCAGCAGTCATGCGGGGGCCAACGAGCAGTACTTC
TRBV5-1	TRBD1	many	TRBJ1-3	CASSSSGTGGTSIYF	TGCGCCAGCAGCTCCTCCGGGACAGGGGGGACCTCCATATATTTT
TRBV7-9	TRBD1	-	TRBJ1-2	CASSRKGADYGYTF	TGTGCCAGCAGCAGGAAGGGGGCGGACTATGGCTACACCTTC
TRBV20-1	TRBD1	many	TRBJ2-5	CSAVTGDQETRYF	TGCAGTGCTGTTACAGGGGACCAAGAGACCCGGTACTTC
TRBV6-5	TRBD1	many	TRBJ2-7	CASSWDRGRGQYF	TGTGCCAGCAGTTGGGACAGGGGGAGAGGGCAGTACTTC
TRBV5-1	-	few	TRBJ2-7	CASSLLAATREQYF	TGCGCCAGCAGCTTGTTGGCAGCCACCCGCGAGCAGTACTTC
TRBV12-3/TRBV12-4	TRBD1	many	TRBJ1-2	CASSPTGEGNGYTF	TGTGCCAGCAGCCCCACAGGGGAAGGAAATGGCTACACCTTC
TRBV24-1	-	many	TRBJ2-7	CATSAGYEQYF	TGTGCCACCAGTGCCGGGTACGAGCAGTACTTC
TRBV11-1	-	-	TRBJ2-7	CASSYTGTRSYEQYF	TGTGCCAGCAGCTACACCGGGACCCGATCCTACGAGCAGTACTTC
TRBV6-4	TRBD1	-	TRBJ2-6	CASRAPGQTTLNSGANVLTF	TGTGCCAGCAGAGCCCCGGGACAGACAACTCTGAACTCTGGGGCCAACGTCCTGACTTTC
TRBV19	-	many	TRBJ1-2	CASSRGGEHYGYTF	TGTGCCAGTAGTAGGGGAGGGGAGCACTATGGCTACACCTTC
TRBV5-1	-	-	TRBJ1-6	CASSLAGPDRSPLHF	TGCGCCAGCAGCTTGGCCGGGCCCGACAGGTCACCCCTCCACTTT
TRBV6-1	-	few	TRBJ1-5	CASRTQGSNQPQHF	TGTGCCAGCAGAACCCAGGGGAGCAATCAGCCCCAGCATTTT